The TCR beta chain under discussion was sequenced for a study of cytotoxic CD8 clonotypes in ibrutinib-treated CLL. Background on the study: The patients comprised approximately ten relapsed/refractory and about 16 treatment-naive cases, around 17 IGHV unmutated. The samples contained 260,000 or so productive templates on average. They also contained an average of about 94,000 productive rearrangements.

This clone was seen only a few times. Germline V CDR1 and CDR2: SGHRS, YFSETQ. This CDR3 is 14 amino acids long. The V gene end was trimmed by 2 bases and the J gene end by 8 bases; junction bases not matched to a gene: 8. Generated by immunoSEQ multiplex PCR, the TCRdb table keeps only in-frame clones and is missing some. This sample has roughly 200,000 clones, with around 70% found just once. Material: PBMCs, obtained after 24 months of ibrutinib treatment. The sequence came from a human donor with chronic lymphocytic leukemia. The genes are TRBV5-1 and TRBJ1-2; 8 bases are shared with TRBD1. DNA of the CDR3: TGCGCCAGCAGCTTAAACGGACAGGGCGAAGGCTACACCTTC. Translated: CASSLNGQGEGYTF.